The 9 T cell receptor beta chains presented below share a single source sample, sequenced in a study of CXCR3-negative and CXCR3-positive naive CD8 T cells. Carrying UMI labels, the TRB cDNA libraries were prepared through 5' RACE. TCRdb reprocessed the 5' RACE reads and keeps a single row for each CDR3 protein, giving no DNA. There are 50,000 to 65,000 distinct CDR3 sequences in the sample, with 4.3% held by the top ten. The sample consisted of naive CXCR3- CD8+ T cells from blood. Subset in this sample: CD45RO-CCR7+CD27+CD95- naive CD8+ T cells lacking CXCR3 (TNR3-). The receptors originated from a human donor in good health. Some clones in this sample may be carry-over from other donors' samples.

The gene calls are TRBV29-1 and TRBJ2-1; TCRdb selects TRBD1, and the lack of DNA leaves this call unchecked. Germline V lookup: CDR1 SQVTM, CDR2 ANQGSEA. CDR3 length: 16 amino acids. CDR3: CSVDPTITGVGDEQFF.

This chain links TRBV27 with TRBJ2-7. Germline CDR1 MNHEY, CDR2 SMNVEV (reference sequence). The CDR3 loop spans 13 amino acids. The CDR3 spells CASSLSFAYEQYF.

V usage is TRBV7-9 and J usage is TRBJ2-2. CDR1 is SEHNR, CDR2 FQNEAQ, per germline (reference sequence). The CDR3 has 15 residues. CDR3 sequence: CASSLPGSNTGELFF.

The chain combines TRBV6-2 or TRBV6-3 with TRBJ1-1. Germline V gene lookup returns CDR1 MNHEY and CDR2 SVGEGT. The CDR3 has 12 residues. CDR3 sequence: CASSYRRIEAFF.

The V call is TRBV29-1, the J call TRBJ1-1. This CDR3 contains 11 residues. Germline lookup yields CDR1 SQVTM and CDR2 ANQGSEA. This CDR3 reads CSVPDAAEAFF.

The chain combines TRBV28 with TRBJ2-7. The CDR3 consists of 12 residues. Germline values: CDR1 MDHEN, CDR2 SYDVKM. The CDR3 is CASSSLGYEQYF.

The chain joins TRBV29-1 to TRBJ1-3. There are 13 residues in the CDR3. Germline-derived CDR1 and CDR2 are SQVTM and ANQGSEA. The CDR3 region is CSVETDSGNTIYF.

The chain employs TRBV14 and TRBJ2-3; the TRBD2 assignment by TCRdb is unverifiable without DNA. This CDR3 region has 13 residues. Germline assignment: CDR1 SGHDN and CDR2 FVKESK. Here the CDR3 reads CASSPGGMDAQYF. The full variable domain, rest sourced from reference TRBV14 and TRBJ2-3, is EAGVTQFPSHSVIEKGQTVTLRCDPISGHDNLYWYRRVMGKEIKFLLHFVKESKQDESGMPNNRFLAERTGGTYSTLKVQPAELEDSGVYFCASSPGGMDAQYFGPGTRLTVL.

The V call is TRBV21-1, the J call TRBJ2-7; without DNA, the TCRdb call of TRBD1 cannot be checked. TRBV21-1 is designated a pseudogene. The CDR3 has 19 residues. The CDR3 here is CASSKGRQGPPHITYEQYF.